This paragraph reports one TCR beta chain. This clonotype was found a few times. Its antigen is unknown. Base qualities are not provided; no much larger clone lies one nucleotide away. The library came from 5' RACE. Instrument used: Illumina MiSeq. TCRdb reworked the public reads: Q25 trimming with fastp, MiXCR clone assembly, productive beta chains retained. Every distinct CDR3 protein forms one entry, paired with its most common genes and DNA. The sample includes 65,000 to 90,000 distinct CDR3 sequences, with approximately 4.8% observed a single time. The ten largest clones take up about 7.5% of the sample. The entry originates in a study of T cells of healthy individuals (dated by TCRdb to 2017 to 2018). V and J are truncated by 0 bases and 8 bases respectively, leaving an intervening sequence of 8 bases. The CDR3 covers 12 residues, taking in both the cysteine and the phenylalanine. This entry keeps only the CDR3 DNA: 36 bases, framed from base 1. Looking up the germline V gene (reference sequence) yields CDR1 DFQATT and CDR2 SNEGSKA.

The V gene is TRBV20-1 and the J gene is TRBJ2-1, and the D gene may be TRBD2, 5 bases matching. The sequence derives from a female donor in good health. The sequenced DNA: TGCAGTGCTAGAGATCGGGGTGATGAGCAGTTCTTC. The resulting protein is CSARDRGDEQFF.